This T cell receptor (beta chain) was captured in a study of PD-1 blockade in classical Hodgkin lymphoma. The overall study: Administration of nivolumab to patients was at 3 mg/kg intravenously every 2 weeks. Study outcomes and limitations: Patients excluded were those beginning nivolumab under 1 year after ASCT. TCR diversity rose significantly by C4D1 in CD4+ but not CD8+ cells.

The trim removed 3 bases at V and 4 bases at J, leaving 7 bases unmatched. The germline V gene encodes CDR1 LNHNV and CDR2 YYDKDF (reference sequence). This CDR3 is built from 15 residues. Comments on this clone: Its antigen is as yet unknown.

Each patient experienced a relapse that followed autologous stem cell transplantation, and brentuximab vedotin exposure varied. The patients, who had relapsed/refractory classical Hodgkin lymphoma, achieved best responses of complete response, partial response or progressive disease. The repertoire was sequenced with immunoSEQ multiplex PCR; TCRdb's copy has only in-frame clones and lacks some. The table has roughly 40,000 clones, 60% to 75% seen once. This rearrangement joins TRBV15 to TRBJ2-3; 7 positions agree with TRBD1. The TCR was taken from a human donor with classical Hodgkin lymphoma. The input for sequencing was peripheral blood mononuclear cells (PBMCs), taken at baseline. In DNA, the CDR3 is TGTGCCACCAGCAGCCATGACAGGGCGGCAGATACGCAGTATTTT. Its protein is CATSSHDRAADTQYF.